This record looks at one TCR beta chain sequence and its context. The data stem from a study of blood T cell repertoires in COVID-19. Turning to the study itself: Material from acute and convalescent COVID-19 was sourced from the United States, Italy and Spain. Sample material is recorded as cDNA or gDNA derived from T cells, B-cell-depleted T cells, or PBMCs.

How the authors handled the data: Estimation of nucleated cell counts was performed using reference gene primer amplification. TCRdb's table, derived via immunoSEQ multiplex PCR, lists solely in-frame clones and lacks some. V and J calls and clone size are those listed in that table; D and trimming were worked out from the DNA. The sample holds 300,000 to 400,000 clones, about 90% seen once. V lost 3 bases to trimming and J lost 0 bases, with 14 bases between them. The germline V gene encodes CDR1 KGHSH and CDR2 LQKENI. This CDR3 has 16 residues. Sequenced input: peripheral blood. This chain links TRBV18 with TRBJ1-1; perhaps TRBD1 as D (5 bases). The TCR originated in a woman under 30 who had recovered from COVID-19. The CDR3 bases are TGTGCCAGCTCACCTCCTATGACAGCTATGAACACTGAAGCTTTCTTT. This sequence encodes CASSPPMTAMNTEAFF.